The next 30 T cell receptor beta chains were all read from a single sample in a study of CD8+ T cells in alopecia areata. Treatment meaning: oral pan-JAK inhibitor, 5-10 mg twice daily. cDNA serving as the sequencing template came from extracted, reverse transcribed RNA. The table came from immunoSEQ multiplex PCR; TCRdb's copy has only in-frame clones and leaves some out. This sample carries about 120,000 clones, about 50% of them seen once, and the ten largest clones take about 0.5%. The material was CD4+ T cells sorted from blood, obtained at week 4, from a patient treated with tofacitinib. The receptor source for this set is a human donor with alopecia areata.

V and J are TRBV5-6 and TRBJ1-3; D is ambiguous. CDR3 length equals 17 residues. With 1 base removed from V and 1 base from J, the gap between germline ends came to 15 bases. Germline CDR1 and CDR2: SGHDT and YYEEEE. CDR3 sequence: CASSLQRTARSGNTIYF. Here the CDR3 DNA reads TGTGCCAGCAGCTTGCAGCGAACAGCGCGATCTGGAAACACCATATATTTT.

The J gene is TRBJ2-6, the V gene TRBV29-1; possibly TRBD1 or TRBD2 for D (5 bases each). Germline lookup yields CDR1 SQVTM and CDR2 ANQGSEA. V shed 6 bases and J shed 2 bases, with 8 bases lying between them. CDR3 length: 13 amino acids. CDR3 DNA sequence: TGCAGCGTAGCGGACACTGGGGCCAACGTCCTGACTTTC. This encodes CSVADTGANVLTF.

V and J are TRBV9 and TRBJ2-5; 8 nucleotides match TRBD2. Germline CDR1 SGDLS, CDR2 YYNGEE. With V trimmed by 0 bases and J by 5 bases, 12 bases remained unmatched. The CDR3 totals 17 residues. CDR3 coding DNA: TGTGCCAGCAGCGTAGGTGGAACGGGAGGGCCTCTGGAGACCCAGTACTTC. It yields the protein CASSVGGTGGPLETQYF.

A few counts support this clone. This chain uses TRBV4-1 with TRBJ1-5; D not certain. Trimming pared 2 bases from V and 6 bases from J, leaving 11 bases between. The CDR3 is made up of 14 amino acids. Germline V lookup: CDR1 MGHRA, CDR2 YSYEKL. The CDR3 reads CASSQQEVGQPQHF. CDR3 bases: TGCGCCAGCAGCCAACAGGAGGTGGGTCAGCCCCAGCATTTT.

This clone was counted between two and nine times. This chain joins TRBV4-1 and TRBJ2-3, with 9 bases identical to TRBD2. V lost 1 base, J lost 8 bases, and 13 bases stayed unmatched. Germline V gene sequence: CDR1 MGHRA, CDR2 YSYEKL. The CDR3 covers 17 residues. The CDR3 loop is CASSQATAGGSGGTQYF. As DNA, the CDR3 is TGCGCCAGCAGCCAAGCGACTGCGGGGGGGAGTGGCGGTACGCAGTATTTT.

The CDR3 bases are TGTGCCAGCAGCTTAGCGGACAGTAACTATGGCTACACCTTC. Residues: CASSLADSNYGYTF. This rearrangement joins TRBV7-9 to TRBJ1-2; possibly TRBD1 for D (6 bases). Trimming took off 0 bases at V and 1 base at J, with 6 bases between the two ends. Germline V gene lookup returns CDR1 SEHNR and CDR2 FQNEAQ (reference sequence). This CDR3 has 14 residues.

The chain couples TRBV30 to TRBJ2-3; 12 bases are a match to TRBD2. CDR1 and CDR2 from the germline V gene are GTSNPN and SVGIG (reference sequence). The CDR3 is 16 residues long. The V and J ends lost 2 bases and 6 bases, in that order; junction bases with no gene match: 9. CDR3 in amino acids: CAWSTILAGGTDTQYF. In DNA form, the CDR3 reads TGTGCCTGGAGTACCATACTAGCGGGAGGTACGGATACGCAGTATTTT.

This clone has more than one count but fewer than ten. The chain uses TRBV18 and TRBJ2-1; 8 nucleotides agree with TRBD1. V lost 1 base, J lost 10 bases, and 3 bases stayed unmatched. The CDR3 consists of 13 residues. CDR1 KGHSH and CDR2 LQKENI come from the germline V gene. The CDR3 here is CASSPQGTGEQFF. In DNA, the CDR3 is TGTGCCAGCTCACCACAGGGGACAGGCGAGCAGTTCTTC.

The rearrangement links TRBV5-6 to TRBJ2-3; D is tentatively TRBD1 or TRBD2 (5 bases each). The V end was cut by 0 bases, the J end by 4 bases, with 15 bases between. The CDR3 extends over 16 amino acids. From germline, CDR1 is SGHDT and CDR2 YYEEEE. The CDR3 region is CASSLGDHGPADTQYF. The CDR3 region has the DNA TGTGCCAGCAGCTTGGGGGACCATGGCCCCGCAGATACGCAGTATTTT.

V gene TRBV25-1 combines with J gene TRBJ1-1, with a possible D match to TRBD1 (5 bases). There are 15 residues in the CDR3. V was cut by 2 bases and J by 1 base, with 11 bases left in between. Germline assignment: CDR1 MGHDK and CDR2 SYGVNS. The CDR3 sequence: CASSENQRGNTEAFF. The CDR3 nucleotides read TGTGCCAGCAGTGAAAACCAGAGGGGGAACACTGAAGCTTTCTTT.

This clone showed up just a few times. CDR3 nucleotides: TGTGCCAGTACCAAATGGGCCAGGGGTGCCAATCAGCCCCAGCATTTT. Its translation is CASTKWARGANQPQHF. V gene TRBV19 combines with J gene TRBJ1-5, with a weak D call TRBD1 (6 bases). V dropped 7 bases and J dropped 3 bases, with 19 bases sitting between them. CDR3 length: 16 amino acids. Germline CDR1 reads LNHDA; CDR2 reads SQIVND (reference sequence).

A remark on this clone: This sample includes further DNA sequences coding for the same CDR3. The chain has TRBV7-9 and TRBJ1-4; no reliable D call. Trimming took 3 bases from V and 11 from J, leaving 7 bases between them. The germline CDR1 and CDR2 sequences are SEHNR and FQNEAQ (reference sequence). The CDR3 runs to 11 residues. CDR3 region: CASSFLEKLFF. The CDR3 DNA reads TGTGCCAGCAGCTTTTTGGAGAAACTGTTTTTT.

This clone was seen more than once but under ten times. The CDR3 sequence is CASGGSSLGEQYF. The CDR3 nucleotides are TGTGCCAGCGGGGGCAGCTCACTGGGCGAGCAGTACTTC. The chain links TRBV6-6 to TRBJ2-7, with D tentatively TRBD1 (6 bases). V lost 8 bases to trimming and J lost 6 bases, with 17 bases between them. The CDR3 covers 13 residues. Germline lookup yields CDR1 MNHNY and CDR2 SVGAGI (reference sequence).

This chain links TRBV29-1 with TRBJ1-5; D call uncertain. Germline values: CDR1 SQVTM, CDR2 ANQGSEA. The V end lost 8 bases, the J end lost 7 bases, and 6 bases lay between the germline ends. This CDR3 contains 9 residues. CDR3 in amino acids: CSLGQPQHF. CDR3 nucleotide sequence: TGCAGCTTGGGACAGCCCCAGCATTTT.

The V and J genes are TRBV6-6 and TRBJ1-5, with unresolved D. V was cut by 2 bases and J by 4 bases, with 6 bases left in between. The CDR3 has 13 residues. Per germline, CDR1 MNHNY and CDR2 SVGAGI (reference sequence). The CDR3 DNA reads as TGTGCCAGCAGTTACGGGATAAATCAGCCCCAGCATTTT. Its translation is CASSYGINQPQHF.

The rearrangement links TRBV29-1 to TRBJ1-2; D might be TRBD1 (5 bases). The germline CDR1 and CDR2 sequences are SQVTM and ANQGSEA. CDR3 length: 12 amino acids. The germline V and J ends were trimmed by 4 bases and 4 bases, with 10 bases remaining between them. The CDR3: CSVVRGVYGYTF. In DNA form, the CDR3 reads TGCAGCGTTGTGAGGGGTGTCTATGGCTACACCTTC.

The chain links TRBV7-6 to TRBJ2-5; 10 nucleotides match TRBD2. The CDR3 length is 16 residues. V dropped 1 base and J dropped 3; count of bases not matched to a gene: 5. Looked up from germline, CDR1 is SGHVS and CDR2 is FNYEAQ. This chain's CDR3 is CASSLGSSGREETQYF. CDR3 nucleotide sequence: TGTGCCAGCAGCTTAGGGTCGAGCGGGAGGGAAGAGACCCAGTACTTC.

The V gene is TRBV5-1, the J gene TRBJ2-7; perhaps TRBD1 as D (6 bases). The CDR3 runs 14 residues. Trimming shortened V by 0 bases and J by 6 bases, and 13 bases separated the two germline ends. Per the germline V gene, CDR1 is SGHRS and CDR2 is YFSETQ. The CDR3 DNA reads TGCGCCAGCAGCTTGGGTCAGGGGATGGGCGAGCAGTACTTC. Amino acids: CASSLGQGMGEQYF.

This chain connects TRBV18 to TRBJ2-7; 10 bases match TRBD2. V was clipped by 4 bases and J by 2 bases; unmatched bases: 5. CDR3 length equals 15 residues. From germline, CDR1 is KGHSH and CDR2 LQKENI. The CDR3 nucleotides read TGTGCCAGCTCACTAAGCGGGAGGGCCACCTACGAGCAGTACTTC. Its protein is CASSLSGRATYEQYF. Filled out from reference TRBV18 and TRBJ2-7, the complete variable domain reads NAGVMQNPRHLVRRRGQEARLRCSPMKGHSHVYWYRQLPEEGLKFMVYLQKENIIDESGMPKERFSAEFPKEGPSILRIQQVVRGDSAAYFCASSLSGRATYEQYFGPGTRLTVT.

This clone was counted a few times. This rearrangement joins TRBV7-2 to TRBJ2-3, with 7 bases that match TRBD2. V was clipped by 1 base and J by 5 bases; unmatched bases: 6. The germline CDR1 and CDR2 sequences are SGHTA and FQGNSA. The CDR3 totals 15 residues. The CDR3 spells CASSLGRSGIDTQYF. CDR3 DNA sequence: TGTGCCAGCAGCTTAGGCAGGAGCGGGATAGATACGCAGTATTTT.

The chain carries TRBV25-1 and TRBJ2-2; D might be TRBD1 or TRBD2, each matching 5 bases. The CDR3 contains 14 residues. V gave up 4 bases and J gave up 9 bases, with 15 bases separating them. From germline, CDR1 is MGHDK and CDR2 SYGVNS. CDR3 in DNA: TGTGCCAGCAGTGCCGGGACCGTAGCAAGGGAGCTGTTTTTT. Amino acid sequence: CASSAGTVARELFF.

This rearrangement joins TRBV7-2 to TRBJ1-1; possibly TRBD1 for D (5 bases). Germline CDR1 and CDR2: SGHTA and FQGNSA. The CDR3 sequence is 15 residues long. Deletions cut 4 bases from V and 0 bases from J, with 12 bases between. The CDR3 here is CASSSDRLMNTEAFF. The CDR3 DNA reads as TGTGCCAGCAGCTCAGACAGACTCATGAACACTGAAGCTTTCTTT. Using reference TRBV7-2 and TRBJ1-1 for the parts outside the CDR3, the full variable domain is GAGVSQSPSNKVTEKGKDVELRCDPISGHTALYWYRQSLGQGLEFLIYFQGNSAPDKSGLPSDRFSAERTGGSVSTLTIQRTQQEDSAVYLCASSSDRLMNTEAFFGQGTRLTVV.

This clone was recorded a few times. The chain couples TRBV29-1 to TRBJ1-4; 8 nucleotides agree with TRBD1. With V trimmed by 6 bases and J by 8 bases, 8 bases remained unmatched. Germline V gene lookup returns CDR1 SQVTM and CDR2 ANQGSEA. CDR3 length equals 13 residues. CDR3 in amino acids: CSVSTGAKEKLFF. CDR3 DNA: TGCAGCGTCTCGACAGGGGCAAAGGAAAAACTGTTTTTT.

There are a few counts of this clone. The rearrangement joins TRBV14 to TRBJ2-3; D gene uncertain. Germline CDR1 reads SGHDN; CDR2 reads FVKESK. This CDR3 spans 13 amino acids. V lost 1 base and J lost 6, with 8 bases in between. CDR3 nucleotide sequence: TGTGCCAGCAGCCAAGTCCGCTACGATACGCAGTATTTT. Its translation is CASSQVRYDTQYF.

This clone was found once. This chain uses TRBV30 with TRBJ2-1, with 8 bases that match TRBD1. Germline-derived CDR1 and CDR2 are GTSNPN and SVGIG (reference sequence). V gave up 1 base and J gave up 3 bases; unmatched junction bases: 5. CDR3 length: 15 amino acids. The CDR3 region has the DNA TGTGCCTGGAGTGCCTTGACAGGGGTCTACAATGAGCAGTTCTTC. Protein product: CAWSALTGVYNEQFF.

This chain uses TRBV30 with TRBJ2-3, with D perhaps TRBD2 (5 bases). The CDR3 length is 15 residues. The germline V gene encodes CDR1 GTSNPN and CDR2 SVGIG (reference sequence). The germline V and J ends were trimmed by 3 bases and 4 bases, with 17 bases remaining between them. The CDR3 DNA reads TGTGCCTGGAGCGCACTAGGTAACGGAGCAGATACGCAGTATTTT. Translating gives CAWSALGNGADTQYF. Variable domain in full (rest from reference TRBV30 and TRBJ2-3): SQTIHQWPATLVQPVGSPLSLECTVEGTSNPNLYWYRQAAGRGLQLLFYSVGIGQISSEVPQNLSASRPQDRQFILSSKKLLLSDSGFYLCAWSALGNGADTQYFGPGTRLTVL.

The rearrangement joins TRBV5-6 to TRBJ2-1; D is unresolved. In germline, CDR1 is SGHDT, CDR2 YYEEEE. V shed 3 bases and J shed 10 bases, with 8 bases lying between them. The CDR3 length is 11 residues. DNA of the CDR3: TGTGCCAGCAGCTCCGGGCCCGAGCAGTTCTTC. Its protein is CASSSGPEQFF. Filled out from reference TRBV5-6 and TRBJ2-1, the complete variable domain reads DAGVTQSPTHLIKTRGQQVTLRCSPKSGHDTVSWYQQALGQGPQFIFQYYEEEERQRGNFPDRFSGHQFPNYSSELNVNALLLGDSALYLCASSSGPEQFFGPGTRLTVL.

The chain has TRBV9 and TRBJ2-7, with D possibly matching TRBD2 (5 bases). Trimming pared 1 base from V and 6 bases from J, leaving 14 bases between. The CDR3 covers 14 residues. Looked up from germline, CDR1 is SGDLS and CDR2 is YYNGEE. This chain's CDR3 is CASSVSTGVSEQYF. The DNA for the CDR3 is TGTGCCAGCAGCGTATCAACCGGGGTCTCCGAGCAGTACTTC. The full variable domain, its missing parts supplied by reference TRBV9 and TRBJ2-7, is DSGVTQTPKHLITATGQRVTLRCSPRSGDLSVYWYQQSLDQGLQFLIQYYNGEERAKGNILERFSAQQFPDLHSELNLSSLELGDSALYFCASSVSTGVSEQYFGPGTRLTVT.

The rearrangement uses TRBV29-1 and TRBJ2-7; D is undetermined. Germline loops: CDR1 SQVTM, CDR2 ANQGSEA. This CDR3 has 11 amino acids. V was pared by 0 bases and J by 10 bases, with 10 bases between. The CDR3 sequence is CSVEDLGFQYF. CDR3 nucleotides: TGCAGCGTTGAAGATCTGGGGTTCCAGTACTTC.

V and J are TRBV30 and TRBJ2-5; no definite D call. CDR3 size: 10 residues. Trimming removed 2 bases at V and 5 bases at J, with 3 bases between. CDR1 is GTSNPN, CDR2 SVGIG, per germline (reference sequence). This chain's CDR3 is CAWSQETQYF. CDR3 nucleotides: TGTGCCTGGAGTCAGGAGACCCAGTACTTC.